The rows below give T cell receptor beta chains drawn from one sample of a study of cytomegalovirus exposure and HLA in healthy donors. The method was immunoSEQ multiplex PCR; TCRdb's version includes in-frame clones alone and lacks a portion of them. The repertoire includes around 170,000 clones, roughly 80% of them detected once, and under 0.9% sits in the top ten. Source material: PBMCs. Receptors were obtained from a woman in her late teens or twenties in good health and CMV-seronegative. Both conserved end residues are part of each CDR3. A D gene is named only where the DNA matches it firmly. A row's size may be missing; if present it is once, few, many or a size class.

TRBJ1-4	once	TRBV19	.	CASNYGATNEKLFF	TGTGCCAGTAATTACGGTGCAACTAATGAAAAACTGTTTTTT
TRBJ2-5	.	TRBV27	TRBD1	CASSLSDRGGETQYF	TGTGCCAGCAGTTTATCAGACAGGGGAGGTGAGACCCAGTACTTC
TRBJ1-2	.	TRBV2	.	CASSDSNYGYTF	TGTGCCAGCAGTGACAGTAACTATGGCTACACCTTC
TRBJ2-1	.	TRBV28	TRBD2	CASSSHSGGVKFF	TGTGCCAGCAGTTCCCATAGCGGGGGTGTTAAGTTCTTC
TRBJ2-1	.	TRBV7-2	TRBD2	CASSLVGTSGNLYNEQFF	TGTGCCAGCAGCTTAGTGGGGACTAGCGGGAACCTATACAATGAGCAGTTCTTC
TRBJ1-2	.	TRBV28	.	CASSPPGGSLNYGYTF	TGTGCCAGCAGTCCCCCGGGGGGCAGCCTCAACTATGGCTACACCTTC
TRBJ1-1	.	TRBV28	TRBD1	CASSPPGQGNTEAFF	TGTGCCAGCAGTCCGCCGGGACAGGGGAACACTGAAGCTTTCTTT
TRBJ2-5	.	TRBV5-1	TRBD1	CASSLGSGGFETQYF	TGCGCCAGCAGCTTGGGCTCAGGGGGCTTTGAGACCCAGTACTTC
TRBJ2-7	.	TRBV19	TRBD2	CASSISGTPEQYF	TGTGCCAGTAGTATAAGCGGGACTCCCGAGCAGTACTTC
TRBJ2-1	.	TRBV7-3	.	CASSLSGSTYNEQFF	TGTGCCAGCAGCTTATCCGGTTCCACCTACAATGAGCAGTTCTTC
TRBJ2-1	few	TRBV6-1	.	CASSERGIPYNEQFF	TGTGCCAGCAGTGAACGGGGAATCCCCTACAATGAGCAGTTCTTC
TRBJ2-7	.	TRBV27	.	CASSLIGGGFYEQYF	TGTGCCAGCAGTTTAATCGGTGGAGGGTTCTACGAGCAGTACTTC
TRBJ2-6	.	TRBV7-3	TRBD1	CASSSKGQGSGANVLTF	TGTGCCAGCAGCTCCAAAGGACAGGGATCTGGGGCCAACGTCCTGACTTTC
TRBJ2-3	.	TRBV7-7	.	CASSLGTSTDTQYF	TGTGCCAGCAGCTTAGGGACTAGCACAGATACGCAGTATTTT
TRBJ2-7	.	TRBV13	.	CAAGPGTSYEQYF	TGTGCCGCCGGTCCGGGGACTTCCTACGAGCAGTACTTC
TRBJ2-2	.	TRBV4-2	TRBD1	CASSLGQGNTGELFF	TGTGCCAGCAGCCTGGGACAGGGGAACACCGGGGAGCTGTTTTTT
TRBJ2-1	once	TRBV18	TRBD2	CASSSTSGTSYNEQFF	TGTGCCAGCTCCTCGACTAGCGGGACTTCCTACAATGAGCAGTTCTTC
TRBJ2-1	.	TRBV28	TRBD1	CASSPGQGPTHEQFF	TGTGCCAGCAGTCCCGGACAGGGACCAACTCATGAGCAGTTCTTC
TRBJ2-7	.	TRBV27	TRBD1	CASSHGQGSYEQYF	TGTGCCAGCAGTCACGGACAGGGTTCTTACGAGCAGTACTTC
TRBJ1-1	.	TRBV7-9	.	CSSSLPGNTEAFF	TGTTCCAGCAGCTTACCAGGAAACACTGAAGCTTTCTTT
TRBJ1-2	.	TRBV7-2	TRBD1	CASSWTGENYGYTF	TGTGCCAGCAGCTGGACAGGGGAAAACTATGGCTACACCTTC
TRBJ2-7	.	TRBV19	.	CASSWTSTAYEQYF	TGTGCCAGTAGTTGGACTTCGACGGCCTACGAGCAGTACTTC
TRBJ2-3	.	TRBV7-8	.	CASSWPAEGGSRGTDTQYF	TGTGCCAGCAGTTGGCCCGCTGAAGGAGGTTCACGCGGCACAGATACGCAGTATTTT
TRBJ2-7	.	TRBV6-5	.	CAPTLAHEQYF	TGTGCCCCTACCTTAGCCCACGAGCAGTACTTC
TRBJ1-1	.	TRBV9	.	CASSVVTGRMNTEAFF	TGTGCCAGCAGCGTAGTCACAGGGCGGATGAACACTGAAGCTTTCTTT
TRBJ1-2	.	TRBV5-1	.	CASSLRGMGFNYGYTF	TGCGCCAGCAGCTTGCGGGGGATGGGGTTTAACTATGGCTACACCTTC
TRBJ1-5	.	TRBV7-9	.	CASSFYSNQPQHF	TGTGCCAGCAGCTTTTATAGCAATCAGCCCCAGCATTTT
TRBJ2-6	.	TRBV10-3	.	CAIRQGSGANVLTF	TGTGCCATCAGACAGGGCTCTGGGGCCAACGTCCTGACTTTC
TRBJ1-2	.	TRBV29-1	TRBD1	CSATGGDYGYTF	TGCAGCGCTACAGGGGGCGACTATGGCTACACCTTC
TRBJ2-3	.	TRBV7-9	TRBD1	CASSPDRGRYTQYF	TGTGCCAGCAGCCCGGACAGGGGTCGATATACGCAGTATTTT
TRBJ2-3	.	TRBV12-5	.	CASGPGVADTQYF	TGTGCTAGTGGTCCGGGAGTCGCAGATACGCAGTATTTT
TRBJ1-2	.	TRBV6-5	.	CASSPHADYGYTF	TGTGCCAGCAGCCCCCATGCGGACTATGGCTACACCTTC
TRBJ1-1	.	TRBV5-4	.	CASGRGTEAFF	TGTGCCAGCGGTAGGGGGACTGAAGCTTTCTTT
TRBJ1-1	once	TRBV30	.	CAWSVSQVQAFF	TGTGCCTGGAGTGTCTCGCAGGTCCAAGCTTTCTTT
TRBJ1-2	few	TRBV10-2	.	CASSEAGTRNGYTF	TGCGCCAGCAGTGAGGCCGGGACACGGAATGGCTACACCTTC
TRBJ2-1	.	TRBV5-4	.	CASSLAGEIPYNEQFF	TGTGCCAGCAGCTTGGCCGGAGAAATCCCTTACAATGAGCAGTTCTTC
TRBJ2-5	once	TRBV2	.	CASSELFRHQETQYF	TGTGCCAGCAGTGAATTATTCAGACATCAAGAGACCCAGTACTTC
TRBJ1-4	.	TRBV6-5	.	CASGIQENEKLFF	TGTGCCAGCGGTATACAGGAAAATGAAAAACTGTTTTTT
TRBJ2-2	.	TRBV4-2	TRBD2	CASSRSGGAGNTGELFF	TGTGCCAGCAGCCGTAGCGGGGGGGCGGGAAACACCGGGGAGCTGTTTTTT
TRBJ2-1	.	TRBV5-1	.	CASTPGGGASYNEQFF	TGCGCCAGCACTCCGGGTGGGGGCGCATCCTACAATGAGCAGTTCTTC
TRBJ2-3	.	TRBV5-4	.	CASSAGTDTQYF	TGTGCCAGCAGCGCGGGCACAGATACGCAGTATTTT